The 30 T cell receptor beta chains in this list originate from one sample, sequenced in a study of blood T cell repertoires in COVID-19. Here immunoSEQ multiplex PCR was the method, and the copy in TCRdb shows in-frame clones only, minus some. This sample yields about 250,000 clones, of which around 89% are seen a single time; under 8% belongs to the top ten. Input material: peripheral blood. The receptors shown here come from a woman in her 30s with COVID-19, enrolled during active disease.

This chain connects TRBV28 to TRBJ2-7; TRBD1 matches at 12 bases. J gave up 5 bases and V 4 bases, and 3 bases lay outside the gene matches. Germline V gives CDR1 MDHEN, CDR2 SYDVKM. The CDR3 contains 14 residues. CDR3 bases: TGTGCCAGCAGTTCCGGGACAGGGGGCCACGAGCAGTACTTC. Translated: CASSSGTGGHEQYF.

J is TRBJ2-3 and V is TRBV11-3; 9 bases align to TRBD1. CDR1 is SGHNT and CDR2 is YENEEA in the germline V gene. This CDR3 has 15 amino acids. Trimming cost V 5 bases and J 3 bases; bases outside gene matches: 6. CDR3 loop: CASSQWTGETDTQYF. The CDR3 DNA sequence: TGTGCCAGCAGCCAATGGACAGGGGAGACAGATACGCAGTATTTT.

The V and J genes are TRBV6-5 and TRBJ2-7, with D perhaps TRBD2 (6 bases). V shed 7 bases and J shed 2 bases, with 15 bases lying between them. This CDR3 region has 14 residues. In germline, CDR1 is MNHEY, CDR2 SVGAGI. Written as DNA, the CDR3 is TGTGCCAGCACCTCCACGACTAGACCCTACGAGCAGTACTTC. Translation: CASTSTTRPYEQYF.

The chain joins TRBV11-2 to TRBJ2-3; D gene unclear. The CDR3 runs to 14 residues. Germline loops: CDR1 SGHAT, CDR2 FQNNGV. V lost 1 base to trimming and J lost 6 bases, with 11 bases between them. The CDR3 protein is CASSLVYFGDTQYF. CDR3 coding DNA: TGTGCCAGCAGCTTAGTCTATTTCGGGGATACGCAGTATTTT.

The J gene is TRBJ2-3, the V gene TRBV19, with TRBD2 matching over 8 bases. The CDR3 length is 16 residues. The germline CDR1 and CDR2 sequences are LNHDA and SQIVND (reference sequence). Unmatched junction bases numbered 13, after V lost 5 bases and J lost 6 bases. The CDR3 here is CASSAPGLGGRDTQYF. The CDR3 DNA is TGTGCCAGTAGTGCACCGGGACTAGGCGGAAGGGATACGCAGTATTTT. Combining the CDR3 with reference TRBV19 and TRBJ2-3 gives the whole variable domain DGGITQSPKYLFRKEGQNVTLSCEQNLNHDAMYWYRQDPGQGLRLIYYSQIVNDFQKGDIAEGYSVSREKKESFPLTVTSAQKNPTAFYLCASSAPGLGGRDTQYFGPGTRLTVL.

This clone has just one count. J is TRBJ2-7 and V is TRBV2; D is possibly TRBD1 (6 bases). Germline V gives CDR1 SNHLY, CDR2 FYNNEI. Trimming took 10 bases from V and 7 from J, leaving 26 bases between them. CDR3 size: 15 residues. The CDR3 sequence is CAILLGDIQKPEQYF. The DNA of the CDR3 is TGTGCCATCTTACTAGGGGACATACAAAAACCGGAGCAGTACTTC.

The gene calls are TRBV20-1 and TRBJ2-3; the match to TRBD2 covers 7 bases. CDR3 size: 14 residues. CDR1 is DFQATT and CDR2 is SNEGSKA in the germline V gene (reference sequence). V was clipped by 3 bases and J by 2 bases; unmatched bases: 5. Written as DNA, the CDR3 is TGCAGTGCTAGTCGGCGGGGGAACACAGATACGCAGTATTTT. It specifies CSASRRGNTDTQYF.

CDR3 bases: TGTGCCAGCACCCAAGGCCAAGCGGGAGGGAACACCGGGGAGCTGTTTTTT. Translated: CASTQGQAGGNTGELFF. This chain joins TRBV9 and TRBJ2-2; 9 bases fit TRBD2. V lost 6 bases and J lost 1; bases outside the gene matches: 10. Germline CDR1 is SGDLS and CDR2 is YYNGEE. This CDR3 is 17 amino acids long.

The chain recombines TRBV15 with TRBJ1-1, with TRBD1 identical over 10 bases. The CDR3 extends over 16 amino acids. The germline CDR1 and CDR2 sequences are LNHNV and YYDKDF (reference sequence). J was trimmed by 5 bases and V by 3 bases; bases with no gene match: 9. As DNA, the CDR3 is TGTGCCACCAGCAGCAAACCGGGACAGGGGTATACTGAAGCTTTCTTT. Its translation: CATSSKPGQGYTEAFF.

The chain links TRBV19 to TRBJ2-1; 7 positions agree with TRBD2. The CDR3 extends over 15 amino acids. Germline V lookup: CDR1 LNHDA, CDR2 SQIVND (reference sequence). V trimming: 7 bases; J trimming: 3 bases; junction bases outside the gene matches: 9. The CDR3: CASTILASGYNEQFF. CDR3 sequence (DNA): TGTGCCAGTACCATATTGGCTAGCGGCTACAATGAGCAGTTCTTC.

The chain combines TRBV5-4 with TRBJ1-4, with D perhaps matching TRBD1 (5 bases). Trimming shortened V by 4 bases and J by 8 bases, and 21 bases separated the two germline ends. Germline V lookup: CDR1 SGHNT, CDR2 YYREEE (reference sequence). This CDR3 has 16 amino acids. CDR3 in amino acids: CASSTGIRGGHEKLFF. The CDR3 bases are TGTGCCAGCAGCACCGGAATTAGGGGTGGTCACGAAAAACTGTTTTTT.

The chain combines TRBV24-1 with TRBJ2-1; D is undetermined. Deletions cut 2 bases from V and 2 bases from J, with 9 bases between. This CDR3 is built from 15 residues. Germline CDR1 reads KGHDR; CDR2 reads SFDVKD. CDR3 sequence: CATSDSYRAYNEQFF. CDR3 in DNA: TGTGCCACCAGTGATTCTTATCGGGCCTACAATGAGCAGTTCTTC.

With respect to this clone: Other DNA sequences in this sample translate to the same CDR3. The chain links TRBV24-1 to TRBJ1-1; D is unresolved. The CDR3 is 13 amino acids. CDR1 and CDR2 from the germline V gene are KGHDR and SFDVKD. With 5 bases removed from V and 2 bases from J, the gap between germline ends came to 8 bases. The CDR3 reads CATSGAANTEAFF. The CDR3 DNA reads TGTGCCACCAGTGGCGCGGCTAACACTGAAGCTTTCTTT.

The chain uses TRBV2 and TRBJ2-1; a weak D match, TRBD2 (6 bases). This CDR3 region has 14 residues. Germline CDR1 SNHLY, CDR2 FYNNEI. The V gene lost 10 bases and the J gene lost 2 bases, with 15 bases spanning the gap. The CDR3 sequence is CATRREATYNEQFF. CDR3 DNA: TGTGCCACCCGGCGGGAAGCTACCTACAATGAGCAGTTCTTC.

CDR3 sequence (DNA): TGCAGCGTTGCCGGGACTAGCGGGAGCGAGCAGTACGTC. This translates into CSVAGTSGSEQYV. The chain couples TRBV29-1 to TRBJ2-7, with 14 bases aligning to TRBD2. Germline CDR1 SQVTM, CDR2 ANQGSEA. The CDR3 runs to 13 residues. J lost 6 bases, V lost 4 bases, and 2 bases had no gene match.

The chain is built from TRBV6-2 or TRBV6-3 and TRBJ2-1; TRBD2 aligns across 8 bases. Trimming took 2 bases from V and 7 from J; bases not matched to a gene: 7. The CDR3 is 15 amino acids. Germline CDR1 is MNHEY and CDR2 is SVGEGT. The CDR3, as DNA: TGTGCCAGCAGTTACATTGCTAGCGGGCCTAATGAGCAGTTCTTC. Protein: CASSYIASGPNEQFF.

The chain carries TRBV14 and TRBJ1-4; a possible D gene is TRBD1 (5 bases). V was pared by 2 bases and J by 5 bases, with 12 bases between. This CDR3 region has 15 residues. The germline gives CDR1 SGHDN, CDR2 FVKESK. The CDR3 loop reads CASSQSSGGNEKLFF. CDR3 coding DNA: TGTGCCAGCAGCCAAAGTTCCGGGGGAAATGAAAAACTGTTTTTT.

The chain links TRBV5-5 to TRBJ1-5; unclear D gene. From germline, CDR1 is SGHKS and CDR2 YYEKEE (reference sequence). The CDR3 has 15 residues. The V end lost 1 base, the J end lost 5 bases, and 13 bases lay between the germline ends. DNA of the CDR3: TGTGCCAGCAGCTTGCTAGGGAGTTTAGATCAGCCCCAGCATTTT. Translation: CASSLLGSLDQPQHF.

This sequence joins TRBV24-1 and TRBJ2-3; 11 positions agree with TRBD2. The germline V gene encodes CDR1 KGHDR and CDR2 SFDVKD. The J segment lost 2 bases and the V segment lost 5 bases, leaving 2 bases of the junction unmatched. CDR3 size: 15 residues. This CDR3 reads CATSASGGHTDTQYF. The CDR3 nucleotides are TGTGCCACCAGTGCTAGCGGGGGGCACACAGATACGCAGTATTTT.

The rearrangement joins TRBV5-1 to TRBJ1-4, with a possible D match to TRBD1 (6 bases). Trimming stripped 0 bases from V and 8 bases from J, with 11 bases between. The germline V gene has CDR1 SGHRS and CDR2 YFSETQ. CDR3 size: 14 residues. The DNA for the CDR3 is TGCGCCAGCAGCTTGGGTGACAGGCGAGAAAAACTGTTTTTT. Its protein product is CASSLGDRREKLFF.

V gene TRBV6-5 combines with J gene TRBJ2-1; 9 bases are shared with TRBD2. This CDR3 has 15 residues. Germline assignment: CDR1 MNHEY and CDR2 SVGAGI. V gave up 5 bases and J gave up 5 bases; unmatched junction bases: 7. As DNA, the CDR3 is TGTGCCAGCAGTCCGACTAGCGGAGCTCACAATGAGCAGTTCTTC. It yields the protein CASSPTSGAHNEQFF.

The chain links TRBV28 to TRBJ2-7; D possibly corresponds to TRBD1 (5 bases). The length of the CDR3 is 14 residues. The V gene's germline CDR1 is MDHEN and CDR2 SYDVKM. The V and J ends lost 6 bases and 3 bases respectively, with 15 bases between them. The CDR3 DNA reads as TGTGCCAGCAGAACTGGGCAGGGAAGCTACGAGCAGTACTTC. The encoded protein is CASRTGQGSYEQYF.

This rearrangement joins TRBV29-1 to TRBJ2-1; tentative D call: TRBD1 (6 bases). The CDR3 has 14 amino acids. V lost 6 bases and J lost 0, with 12 bases in between. Germline V lookup: CDR1 SQVTM, CDR2 ANQGSEA. The CDR3 region is CSVAYRASYNEQFF. In DNA form, the CDR3 reads TGCAGCGTCGCCTACAGGGCCTCCTACAATGAGCAGTTCTTC.

The chain is built from TRBV27 and TRBJ1-5, with D tentatively TRBD1 (6 bases). The CDR3 runs 14 residues. The germline V and J ends were trimmed by 3 bases and 5 bases, with 11 bases remaining between them. Germline assignment: CDR1 MNHEY and CDR2 SMNVEV (reference sequence). CDR3 sequence: CASSFQGIDQPQHF. For the CDR3, the DNA is TGTGCCAGCAGTTTCCAGGGGATAGATCAGCCCCAGCATTTT.

This clone has more than one count but fewer than ten. The V gene is TRBV4-1, the J gene TRBJ1-6; D is ambiguous. The germline CDR1 and CDR2 sequences are MGHRA and YSYEKL. The CDR3 runs 16 residues. The V end lost 6 bases, the J end lost 9 bases, and 21 bases lay between the germline ends. The CDR3: CASRSPGGARGSPLHF. CDR3 bases: TGCGCCAGCAGAAGTCCCGGAGGTGCGAGAGGTTCACCCCTCCACTTT.

The J gene is TRBJ1-5, the V gene TRBV2, with D unresolved. The CDR3 loop spans 13 amino acids. Trimming left V 4 bases short and J 8 bases short, with 12 bases between. Germline V gene data show CDR1 as SNHLY and CDR2 as FYNNEI. The DNA of the CDR3 is TGTGCCAGCAGTGGACTGACGATAGAGCCCCAGCATTTT. Amino acids: CASSGLTIEPQHF.

The V gene is TRBV7-8, the J gene TRBJ2-7; possible D gene TRBD2, 6 bases. Germline lookup yields CDR1 SGHVS and CDR2 FQNEAQ. CDR3 length: 15 amino acids. The germline V and J ends were trimmed by 6 bases and 1 base, with 16 bases remaining between them. CDR3 sequence reads: CASRYNPEGSYEQYV. In DNA form, the CDR3 reads TGTGCCAGCAGGTATAACCCGGAGGGATCCTACGAGCAGTACGTC.

The rearrangement links TRBV28 to TRBJ2-3; TRBD2 might be the D (6 bases). The CDR3 contains 16 residues. V lost 4 bases and J 4 bases, leaving 18 bases between the germline ends. The germline V gene has CDR1 MDHEN and CDR2 SYDVKM. CDR3 loop: CASSSISQRGSDTQYF. In nucleotides, the CDR3 is TGTGCCAGCAGTTCAATCTCTCAACGGGGGTCAGATACGCAGTATTTT.

This chain uses TRBV21-1 with TRBJ2-1; the listed D gene, TRBD2, was not tested against the DNA. TRBV21-1 is noted as a pseudogene. The CDR3 has 19 amino acids. CDR3 sequence (DNA): TGTGCCAGCAGCAAAGTTGCCAACGAGGGAGGGCCGATGGGGGATGAGCAGTTCTTC. Its protein is CASSKVANEGGPMGDEQFF.

V and J are TRBV4-3 and TRBJ1-2, with D possibly being TRBD1 (6 bases). The CDR3 length is 16 residues. The V and J ends lost 0 bases and 2 bases respectively, with 13 bases between them. From germline, CDR1 is LGHNA and CDR2 YSLEER. In DNA form, the CDR3 reads TGCGCCAGCAGCCAAGACTTACTCAGGGGAAACTATGGCTACACCTTC. Its translation: CASSQDLLRGNYGYTF.